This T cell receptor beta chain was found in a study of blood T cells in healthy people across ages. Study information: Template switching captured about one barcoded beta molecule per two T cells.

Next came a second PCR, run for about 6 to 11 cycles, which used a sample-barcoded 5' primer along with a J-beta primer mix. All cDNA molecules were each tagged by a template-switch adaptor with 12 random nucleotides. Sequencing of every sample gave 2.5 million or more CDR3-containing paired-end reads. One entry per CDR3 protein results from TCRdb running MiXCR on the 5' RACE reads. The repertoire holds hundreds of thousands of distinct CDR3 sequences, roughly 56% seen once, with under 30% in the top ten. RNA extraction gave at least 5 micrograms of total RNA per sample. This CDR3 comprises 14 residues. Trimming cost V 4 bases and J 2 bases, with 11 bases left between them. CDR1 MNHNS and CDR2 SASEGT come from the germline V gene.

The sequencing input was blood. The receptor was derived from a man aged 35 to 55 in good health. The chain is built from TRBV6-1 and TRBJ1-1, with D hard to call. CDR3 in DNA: TGTGCCAGCAGTGGAAGAATGGGAAACACTGAAGCTTTCTTT. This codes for CASSGRMGNTEAFF.